This T cell receptor beta chain was sequenced in a study of CD8+CD57+ T cells in acquired aplastic anemia. Genomic DNA, serving as template, underwent TCR beta VDJ and CDR3 profiling. TCRdb itself ran the reads through MiXCR, one entry per CDR3 protein. The table has 450,000 to 550,000 distinct CDR3 sequences, around 32% seen once. Study-wide results and caveats: Patients and controls shared nearly 30 CD8+ CDR3 sequences, highly expressed in patients.

This clonotype was seen more than once but under ten times. Its cognate antigen is unknown. CDR1 and CDR2 from the germline V gene are GTSNPN and SVGIG (reference sequence). The CDR3 consists of 15 residues. J gave up 5 bases and V 7 bases, and 11 bases lay outside the gene matches. All sequencing subjects had displayed CD8+CD57+ cell expansion on flow cytometry. The clonotype was recovered from a human donor with aplastic anemia. This sequence joins TRBV30 and TRBJ1-6; 7 bases are a match to TRBD1. Sequencing used sorted CD4+, CD8+, or CD8+CD57+ T cells (not recorded which) from PBMCs. The chain's CDR3 is CAFHPTGTDNSPLHF. CDR3 in DNA: TGTGCCTTCCATCCAACCGGGACAGATAATTCACCCCTCCACTTT.